There are a few counts of the clone carrying this T cell receptor (beta chain). Its matching antigen is unknown. Per germline, CDR1 SQVTM and CDR2 ANQGSEA. The CDR3 is 14 amino acids. The V end lost 3 bases, the J end lost 3 bases, and 12 bases lay between the germline ends. Tregs were sorted as CD4+CD25+CD127-/low cells. Constant-region reverse primers amplified full-length variable regions, followed by semi-nested Nested Universal Primer A PCR. TCRdb called the 5' RACE reads again in MiXCR, with one record for every CDR3 protein. Of 50,000 to 70,000 distinct CDR3 sequences in the sample, around 21% are singletons; the top ten hold around 3.2%. Study conclusions and caveats: Tumor memory CD4+ T cell TCR gene usage was found to cluster with blood and lymph node memory CD4+ cells and with lymph node naive CD4+ cells. Larger-cohort validation covered only one TCR beta V-J rearrangement.

This chain links TRBV29-1 with TRBJ1-3; D possibly corresponds to TRBD1 (5 bases). Sequencing was performed on tumor-infiltrating Tregs sorted from the breast tumor. The clonotype comes from a female donor with breast cancer. CDR3 nucleotide sequence: TGCAGCGTTGACAGGGACGGAGGTGGAAACACCATATATTTT. Translated, it gives CSVDRDGGGNTIYF.